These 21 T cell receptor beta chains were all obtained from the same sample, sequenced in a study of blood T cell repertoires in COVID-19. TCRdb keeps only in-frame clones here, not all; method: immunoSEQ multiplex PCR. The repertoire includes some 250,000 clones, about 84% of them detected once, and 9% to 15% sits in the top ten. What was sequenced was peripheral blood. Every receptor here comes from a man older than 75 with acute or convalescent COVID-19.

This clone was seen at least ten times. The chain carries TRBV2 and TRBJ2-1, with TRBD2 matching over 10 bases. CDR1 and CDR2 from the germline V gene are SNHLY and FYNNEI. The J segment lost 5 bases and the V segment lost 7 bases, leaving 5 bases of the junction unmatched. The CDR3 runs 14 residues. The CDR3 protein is CASNYGLADNEQFF. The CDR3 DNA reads TGTGCCAGCAATTACGGACTAGCGGACAATGAGCAGTTCTTC.

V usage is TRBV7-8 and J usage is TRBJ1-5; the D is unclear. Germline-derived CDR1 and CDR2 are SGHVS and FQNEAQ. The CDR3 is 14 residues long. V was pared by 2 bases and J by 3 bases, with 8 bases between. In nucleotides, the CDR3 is TGTGCCAGCAGCTTAAACTCCCCCAATCAGCCCCAGCATTTT. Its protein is CASSLNSPNQPQHF.

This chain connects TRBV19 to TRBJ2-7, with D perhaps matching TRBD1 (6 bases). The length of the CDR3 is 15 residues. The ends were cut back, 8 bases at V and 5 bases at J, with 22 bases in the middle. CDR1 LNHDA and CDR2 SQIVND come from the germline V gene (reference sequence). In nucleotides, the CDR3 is TGTGCCAGTGGACAGAGTGCGCGGTCTCCTAACGAGCAGTACTTC. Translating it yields CASGQSARSPNEQYF.

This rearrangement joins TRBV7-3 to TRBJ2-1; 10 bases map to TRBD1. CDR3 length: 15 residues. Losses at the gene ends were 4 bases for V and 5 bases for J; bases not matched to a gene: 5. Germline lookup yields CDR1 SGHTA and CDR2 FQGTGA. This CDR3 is CASSSDRGPHNEQFF. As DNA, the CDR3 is TGTGCCAGCAGCTCCGACAGGGGGCCACACAATGAGCAGTTCTTC.

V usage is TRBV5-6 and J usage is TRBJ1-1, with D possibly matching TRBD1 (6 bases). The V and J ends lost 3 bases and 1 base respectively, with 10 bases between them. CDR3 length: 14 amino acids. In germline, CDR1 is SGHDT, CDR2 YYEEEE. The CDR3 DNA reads TGTGCCAGCAGCTCTCAGGGGACGAACACTGAAGCTTTCTTT. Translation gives CASSSQGTNTEAFF.

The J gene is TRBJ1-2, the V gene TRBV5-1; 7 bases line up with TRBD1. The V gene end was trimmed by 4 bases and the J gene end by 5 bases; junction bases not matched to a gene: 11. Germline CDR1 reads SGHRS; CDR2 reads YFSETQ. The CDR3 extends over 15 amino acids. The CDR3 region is CASSRQGDNPYGYTF. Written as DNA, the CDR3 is TGCGCCAGCAGCCGCCAGGGGGACAACCCATATGGCTACACCTTC.

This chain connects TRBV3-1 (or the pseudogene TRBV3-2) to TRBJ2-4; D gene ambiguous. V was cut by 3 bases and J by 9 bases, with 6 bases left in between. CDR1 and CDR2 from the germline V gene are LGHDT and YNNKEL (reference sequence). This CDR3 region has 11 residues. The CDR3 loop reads CASSQPGIQYF. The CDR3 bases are TGTGCCAGCAGCCAGCCCGGCATTCAGTACTTC.

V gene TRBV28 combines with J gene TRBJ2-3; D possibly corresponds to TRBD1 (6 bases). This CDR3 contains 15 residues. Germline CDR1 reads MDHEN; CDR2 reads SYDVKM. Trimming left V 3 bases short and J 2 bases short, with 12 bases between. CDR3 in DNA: TGTGCCAGCAGTTTGGCAGGGGTAGTCACAGATACGCAGTATTTT. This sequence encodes CASSLAGVVTDTQYF. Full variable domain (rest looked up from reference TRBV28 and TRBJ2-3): DVKVTQSSRYLVKRTGEKVFLECVQDMDHENMFWYRQDPGLGLRLIYFSYDVKMKEKGDIPEGYSVSREKKERFSLILESASTNQTSMYLCASSLAGVVTDTQYFGPGTRLTVL.

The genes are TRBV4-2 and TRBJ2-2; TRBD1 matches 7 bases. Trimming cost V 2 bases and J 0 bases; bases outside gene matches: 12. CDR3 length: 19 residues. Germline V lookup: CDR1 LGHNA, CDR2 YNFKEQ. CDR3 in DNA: TGTGCCAGCAGCCAATCGGGGTTAAAAGACAGGGCGAACACCGGGGAGCTGTTTTTT. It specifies CASSQSGLKDRANTGELFF.

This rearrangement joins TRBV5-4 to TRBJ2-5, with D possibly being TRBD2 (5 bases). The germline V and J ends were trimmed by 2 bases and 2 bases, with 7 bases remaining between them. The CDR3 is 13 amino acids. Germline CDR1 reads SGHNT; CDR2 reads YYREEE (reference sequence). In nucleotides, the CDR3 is TGTGCCAGCAGCTTCCGGGAACAAGAGACCCAGTACTTC. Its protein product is CASSFREQETQYF.

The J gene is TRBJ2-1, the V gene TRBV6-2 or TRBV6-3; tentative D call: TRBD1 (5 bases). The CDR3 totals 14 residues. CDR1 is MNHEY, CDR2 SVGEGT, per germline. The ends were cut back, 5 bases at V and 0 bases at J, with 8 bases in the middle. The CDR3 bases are TGTGCCAGCAGTCAGGGCCCCTCCTACAATGAGCAGTTCTTC. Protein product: CASSQGPSYNEQFF.

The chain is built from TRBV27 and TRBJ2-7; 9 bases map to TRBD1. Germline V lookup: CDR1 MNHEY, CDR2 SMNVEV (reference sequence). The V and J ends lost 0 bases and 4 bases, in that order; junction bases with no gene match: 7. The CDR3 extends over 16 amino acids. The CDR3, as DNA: TGTGCCAGCAGTTTATCCCAGGACAGGGGTTTATACGAGCAGTACTTC. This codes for CASSLSQDRGLYEQYF.

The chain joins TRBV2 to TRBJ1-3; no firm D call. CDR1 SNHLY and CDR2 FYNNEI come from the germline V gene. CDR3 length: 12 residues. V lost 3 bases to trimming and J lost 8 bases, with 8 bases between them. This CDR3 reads CASSDPGDTIYF. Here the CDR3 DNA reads TGTGCCAGCAGTGACCCGGGAGACACCATATATTTT.

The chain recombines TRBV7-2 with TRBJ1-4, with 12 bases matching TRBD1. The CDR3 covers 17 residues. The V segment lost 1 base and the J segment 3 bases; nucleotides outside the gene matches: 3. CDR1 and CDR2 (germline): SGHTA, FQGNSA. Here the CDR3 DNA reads TGTGCCAGCAGCTTAGGGGACAGGGGGCACGCTAATGAAAAACTGTTTTTT. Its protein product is CASSLGDRGHANEKLFF. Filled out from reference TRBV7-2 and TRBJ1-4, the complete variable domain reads GAGVSQSPSNKVTEKGKDVELRCDPISGHTALYWYRQSLGQGLEFLIYFQGNSAPDKSGLPSDRFSAERTGGSVSTLTIQRTQQEDSAVYLCASSLGDRGHANEKLFFGSGTQLSVL.

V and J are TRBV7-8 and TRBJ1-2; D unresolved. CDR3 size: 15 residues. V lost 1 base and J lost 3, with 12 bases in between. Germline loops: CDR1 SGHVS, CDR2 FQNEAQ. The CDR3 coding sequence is TGTGCCAGCAGCTTAGACAGTGGCTTGGACTATGGCTACACCTTC. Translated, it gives CASSLDSGLDYGYTF.

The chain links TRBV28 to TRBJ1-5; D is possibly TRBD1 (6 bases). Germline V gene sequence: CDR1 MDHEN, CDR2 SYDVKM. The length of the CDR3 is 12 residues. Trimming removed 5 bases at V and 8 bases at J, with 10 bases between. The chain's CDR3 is CASSLGGEPQHF. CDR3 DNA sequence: TGTGCCAGCAGTCTAGGGGGGGAGCCCCAGCATTTT.

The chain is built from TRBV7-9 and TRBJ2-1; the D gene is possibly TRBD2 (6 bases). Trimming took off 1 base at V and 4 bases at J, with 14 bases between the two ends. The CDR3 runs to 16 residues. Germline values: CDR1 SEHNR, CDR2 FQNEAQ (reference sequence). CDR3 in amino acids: CASSLGTAGSYNEQFF. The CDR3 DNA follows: TGTGCCAGCAGCTTAGGGACCGCGGGGTCATACAATGAGCAGTTCTTC.

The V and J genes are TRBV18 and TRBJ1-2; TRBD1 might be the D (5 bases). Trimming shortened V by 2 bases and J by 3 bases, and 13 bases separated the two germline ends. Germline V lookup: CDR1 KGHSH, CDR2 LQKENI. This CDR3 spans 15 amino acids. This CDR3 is CASSPGAALDYGYTF. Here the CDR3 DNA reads TGTGCCAGCTCACCAGGGGCGGCTCTGGACTATGGCTACACCTTC.

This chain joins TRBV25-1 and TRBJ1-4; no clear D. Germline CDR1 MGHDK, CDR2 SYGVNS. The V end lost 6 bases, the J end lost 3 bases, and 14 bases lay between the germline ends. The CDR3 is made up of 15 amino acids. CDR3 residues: CASSPVGEANEKLFF. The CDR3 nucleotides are TGTGCCAGCAGCCCTGTGGGAGAGGCTAATGAAAAACTGTTTTTT.

CDR3 in DNA: TGTGCCAGCAGTTTACGGGTCAGCAATCAGCCCCAGCATTTT. It translates to CASSLRVSNQPQHF. The gene calls are TRBV27 and TRBJ1-5; D unresolved. The CDR3 has 14 amino acids. CDR1 is MNHEY, CDR2 SMNVEV, per germline (reference sequence). V lost 2 bases and J lost 1, with 6 bases in between.

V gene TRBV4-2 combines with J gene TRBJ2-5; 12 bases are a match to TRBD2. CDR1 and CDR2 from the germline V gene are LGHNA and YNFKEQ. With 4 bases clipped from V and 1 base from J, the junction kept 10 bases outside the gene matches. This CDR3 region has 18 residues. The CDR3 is CASSPLAGGPEPQETQYF. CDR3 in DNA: TGTGCCAGCAGCCCACTAGCGGGGGGCCCTGAACCCCAAGAGACCCAGTACTTC.